The 10 T cell receptor beta chains listed next were all sequenced from one sample in a study of radiation and T cells in renal cell carcinoma. The treatment here: 15 Gy SBRT to primary tumor, nephrectomy 4 weeks later. TCRdb keeps only in-frame clones here, not all; method: immunoSEQ multiplex PCR. The sample records just over 15,000 clones, 64% being singletons. This sample comprised tumor tissue, obtained from a patient whose treatment included radiotherapy and nephrectomy. Source of these receptors: a woman in her 70s with renal cell carcinoma.

The chain couples TRBV5-1 to TRBJ2-1; 10 nucleotides align to TRBD2. CDR1 SGHRS and CDR2 YFSETQ come from the germline V gene. V shed 3 bases and J 8 bases; nucleotides not matched to a gene: 11. The CDR3 loop spans 16 amino acids. The CDR3 DNA follows: TGCGCCAGCAGCTCGACGGGGAGCGGGAGGGTGGATGAGCAGTTCTTC. This codes for CASSSTGSGRVDEQFF.

The chain combines TRBV7-2 with TRBJ1-1, with unresolved D. The CDR3 length is 16 residues. Trimming removed 5 bases at V and 1 base at J, with 17 bases between. Germline-derived CDR1 and CDR2 are SGHTA and FQGNSA. The CDR3 loop is CASSRIEGWGNTEAFF. CDR3 nucleotide sequence: TGTGCCAGCAGCCGAATCGAGGGCTGGGGGAACACTGAAGCTTTCTTT.

Concerning this clone: Mismatch with germline at one junction end may stem from a read error. V is TRBV11-2 and J is TRBJ1-1; no reliable D call. This CDR3 region has 13 residues. Germline V gene data show CDR1 as SGHAT and CDR2 as FQNNGV. The CDR3 spells CASSLEGNTEAFF. CDR3 sequence (DNA): TGTGCCAGCAGCCTAGAGGGGAACACTGAAGCTTTCTTT. Variable domain in full (rest from reference TRBV11-2 and TRBJ1-1): EAGVAQSPRYKIIEKRQSVAFWCNPISGHATLYWYQQILGQGPKLLIQFQNNGVVDDSQLPKDRFSAERLKGVDSTLKIQPAKLEDSAVYLCASSLEGNTEAFFGQGTRLTVV.

The chain carries TRBV6-6 and TRBJ1-5; D is possibly TRBD1 (6 bases). Trimming shortened V by 2 bases and J by 0 bases, and 8 bases separated the two germline ends. Per germline, CDR1 MNHNY and CDR2 SVGAGI (reference sequence). CDR3 length: 15 residues. DNA of the CDR3: TGTGCCAGCAGTTACAACAGGGATAGCAATCAGCCCCAGCATTTT. Protein product: CASSYNRDSNQPQHF.

The chain is built from TRBV11-2 and TRBJ2-1; 11 nucleotides match TRBD2. The CDR3 loop spans 17 amino acids. Germline V lookup: CDR1 SGHAT, CDR2 FQNNGV. The V gene end was trimmed by 0 bases and the J gene end by 7 bases; junction bases not matched to a gene: 8. DNA of the CDR3: TGTGCCAGCAGCTTAGACCCACCTAGACTAGCGGGGAATGAGCAGTTCTTC. Amino acids: CASSLDPPRLAGNEQFF.

CDR3 in amino acids: CASSRDYSAGELFF. In DNA, the CDR3 is TGTGCCAGTAGTCGGGACTACTCGGCCGGGGAGCTGTTTTTT. V gene TRBV19 combines with J gene TRBJ2-2; 7 positions match TRBD2. Germline CDR1 and CDR2: LNHDA and SQIVND (reference sequence). V gave up 5 bases and J gave up 6 bases; unmatched junction bases: 6. This CDR3 region has 14 residues.

The CDR3 coding sequence is TGTGCCAGTAGTACCCCTCAGGGGGGCGAGCAGTACTTC. Translated: CASSTPQGGEQYF. The V gene is TRBV19, the J gene TRBJ2-7, with TRBD1 as a possible D gene (7 bases). CDR3 length: 13 residues. CDR1 and CDR2 from the germline V gene are LNHDA and SQIVND (reference sequence). V lost 4 bases and J 6 bases, leaving 13 bases between the germline ends.

The J gene is TRBJ1-1, the V gene TRBV6-1; D is unresolved. The CDR3 spans 14 residues. Germline loops: CDR1 MNHNS, CDR2 SASEGT. Deletions cut 5 bases from V and 1 base from J, with 11 bases between. CDR3 region: CASSTTRGNTEAFF. DNA of the CDR3: TGTGCCAGCAGTACCACAAGAGGGAACACTGAAGCTTTCTTT.

The chain is built from TRBV19 and TRBJ1-5; no clear D gene. Germline CDR1 is LNHDA and CDR2 is SQIVND (reference sequence). Trimming removed 7 bases from V and 6 bases from J, with 19 bases in between. This CDR3 has 15 amino acids. The DNA for the CDR3 is TGTGCCAGTATGGGCCTAGGTGGGTGGAGTCAGCCCCAGCATTTT. Translated, it gives CASMGLGGWSQPQHF.

This clone has a handful of counts. This chain joins TRBV5-1 and TRBJ1-6; 7 nucleotides align to TRBD1. Germline CDR1 and CDR2: SGHRS and YFSETQ. This CDR3 has 15 amino acids. V lost 0 bases and J lost 8; bases outside the gene matches: 5. The CDR3 DNA sequence: TGCGCCAGCAGCTTGGGAGGGGGCGCGGATTCACCCCTCCACTTT. Its protein product is CASSLGGGADSPLHF.